This T cell receptor beta chain is from a study of blood T cell repertoires in COVID-19. Overall study: Material from acute and convalescent COVID-19 was sourced from the United States, Italy and Spain. In each case, the material was cDNA or gDNA derived from T cells, B-cell-depleted T cells, or PBMCs.

Germline V gene data show CDR1 as SGHNT and CDR2 as YYREEE (reference sequence). V trimming: 3 bases; J trimming: 8 bases; junction bases outside the gene matches: 6. The CDR3 contains 15 residues. Under the authors' procedure: Researchers report that nucleated cell counts were estimated from reference gene primer amplification. Method: immunoSEQ multiplex PCR; TCRdb's copy keeps in-frame clones and lacks some. The V and J calls and clone size are taken from that table; D and trimming were inferred from the DNA. The table shows around 260,000 clones, with 80% to 90% occurring only once. This chain links TRBV5-4 with TRBJ2-1; TRBD1 aligns across 12 bases. This TCR came from a woman in her 40s who had recovered from COVID-19. Sequencing was done on a sample of peripheral blood. CDR3: CASSSGQGAWDEQFF. In nucleotides, the CDR3 is TGTGCCAGCAGCTCGGGACAGGGGGCTTGGGATGAGCAGTTCTTC.